This TCR beta chain appears in the sequencing data of a study of T cells after yellow fever vaccination. Per germline, CDR1 LGHDT and CDR2 YNNKEL (reference sequence). The CDR3 is 16 residues long. Trimming pared 2 bases from V and 6 bases from J, leaving 17 bases between. A word on this clonotype: Its antigen remains unknown.

Study-wide findings and caveats: Abundant bulk-population clonotypes could contaminate the FACS-sorted repertoires. Weaker in magnitude, the secondary response showed a faster peak on day 5 versus 15.

Generation of TCR cDNA used 5'RACE template switching (which added a universal primer site and UMIs). TCRdb re-called the 5' RACE reads with MiXCR, one entry per CDR3 protein. The data hold about 310,000 distinct CDR3 sequences, with around 3.6% observed a single time. The input for sequencing was PBMCs, taken on the day of the yellow fever booster vaccination. This rearrangement joins TRBV3-1 to TRBJ2-4, with D perhaps matching TRBD1 (5 bases). This receptor was identified in a man between 18 and 35 years old who received the YFV17D yellow fever vaccine. The CDR3 bases are TGTGCCAGCAGCCAAACGCTCTGGGGCAGGGCAAACATTCAGTACTTC. The encoded protein is CASSQTLWGRANIQYF.